This passage covers 17 T cell receptor beta chains from one sample sequenced in a study of molecular identifiers for immune sequencing clone quantification. Each CDR3 protein is one row after TCRdb ran MiXCR on the PCR reads. The sample contains 85,000 to 100,000 distinct CDR3 sequences, over 20% of which appear only once. Source material: naive CD8+ T cells from blood, with Jurkat cell RNA spiked in. The subset here: FACS-sorted CD8+CD4-CCR7+CD45RA+ naive T cells. The receptors shown here come from a human donor in good health. Some libraries in this study had Jurkat cell RNA spiked in.

In the case of this clonotype: A much larger clone differs from this one at a single base, so this may be a read error. The chain uses TRBV11-2 and TRBJ2-3, with unresolved D. Germline CDR1 reads SGHAT; CDR2 reads FQNNGV. This CDR3 spans 12 amino acids. V shed 3 bases and J shed 4 bases, with 5 bases lying between them. The CDR3 spells CASSFIADTQYF. CDR3 DNA sequence: TGTGCCAGCAGCTTCATCGCAGATACGCAGTATTTT.

The chain carries TRBV11-3 and TRBJ2-1; the D gene is possibly TRBD2 (6 bases). The germline gives CDR1 SGHNT, CDR2 YENEEA. CDR3 length: 15 amino acids. The V end lost 2 bases, the J end lost 8 bases, and 16 bases lay between the germline ends. CDR3 DNA: TGTGCCAGCAGCTTATATCAACTAGTAGCGGATGAGCAGTTCTTC. Translation: CASSLYQLVADEQFF.

This clonotype was recorded at least ten times. The chain recombines TRBV6-5 with TRBJ2-7, with 7 bases aligning to TRBD2. V was clipped by 0 bases and J by 4 bases; unmatched bases: 3. Germline V gene sequence: CDR1 MNHEY, CDR2 SVGAGI. The CDR3 runs to 14 residues. The CDR3 DNA follows: TGTGCCAGCAGTTACTCCAACGGGGGGTACGAGCAGTACTTC. Translated, it gives CASSYSNGGYEQYF.

About this clonotype: This could be a read error, since a much larger clone is one nucleotide away. The chain is built from TRBV20-1 and TRBJ2-5; the match to TRBD2 covers 10 bases. Germline assignment: CDR1 DFQATT and CDR2 SNEGSKA (reference sequence). This CDR3 region has 15 residues. CDR3 DNA: TGCAGTGCTACCCAGGCTAGCGGGAGCCGAGAGACCCAGTGCTTC. This gives the protein CSATQASGSRETQCF.

On this clonotype: A read error may be the cause here, since a much bigger clone is one base away. The chain employs TRBV7-9 and TRBJ2-7; 7 bases line up with TRBD1. CDR1 and CDR2 from the germline V gene are SEHNR and FQNEAQ (reference sequence). This CDR3 region has 15 residues. This CDR3 reads CAGSLKTGSGSEQYF. CDR3 nucleotide sequence: TGTGCCGGCAGCTTGAAGACAGGGTCTGGATCCGAGCAGTACTTC.

This clonotype showed up many times. V usage is TRBV29-1 and J usage is TRBJ2-7, with 13 bases identical to TRBD2. Germline lookup yields CDR1 SQVTM and CDR2 ANQGSEA. The CDR3 totals 18 residues. Unmatched junction bases numbered 11, after V lost 1 base and J lost 2 bases. Written as DNA, the CDR3 is TGCAGCGTTGAAGGTTGGGGGACTAGCGGGACGTTTACCTACGAGCAGTACTTC. This gives the protein CSVEGWGTSGTFTYEQYF.

In regard to this clonotype: Given a much more abundant clone one base away, this may be a read error. The conserved phenylalanine or tryptophan is not found at the CDR3 terminus, so this likely reflects a read error. The rearrangement links TRBV2 to TRBJ2-5; no definite D call. CDR3 length equals 10 residues. Per the germline V gene, CDR1 is SNHLY and CDR2 is FYNNEI. V dropped 7 bases and J dropped 4 bases, with 4 bases sitting between them. CDR3 sequence reads: CASIRETQYS. CDR3 nucleotides: TGTGCCAGCATAAGAGAGACCCAGTACTCC.

In its sample, this clonotype was seen a few times. The rearrangement uses TRBV5-1 and TRBJ2-3; 7 bases are shared with TRBD1. The junction had 5 bases not matched to a gene; V was cut back by 4 bases and J by 0 bases. This CDR3 spans 15 amino acids. Germline V lookup: CDR1 SGHRS, CDR2 YFSETQ. CDR3 in DNA: TGCGCCAGCAGCCCAGACAGGGTTAGCACAGATACGCAGTATTTT. Translation: CASSPDRVSTDTQYF. Complete variable domain (other parts from reference TRBV5-1 and TRBJ2-3): KAGVTQTPRYLIKTRGQQVTLSCSPISGHRSVSWYQQTPGQGLQFLFEYFSETQRNKGNFPGRFSGRQFSNSRSEMNVSTLELGDSALYLCASSPDRVSTDTQYFGPGTRLTVL.

In the case of this clonotype: A much larger clone differs from this one at a single base, so this may be a read error. The conserved phenylalanine or tryptophan is not found at the CDR3 terminus, so this likely reflects a read error. The CDR3 coding sequence is TGTGCCAGCAGCCGAAGGACAGACCCAGATACGCAGTATTCT. Translation gives CASSRRTDPDTQYS. J is TRBJ2-3 and V is TRBV5-4; TRBD1 is a possible D gene (6 bases). V was trimmed by 4 bases and J by 4 bases, leaving 13 bases between them. CDR1 is SGHNT and CDR2 is YYREEE in the germline V gene (reference sequence). The CDR3 contains 14 residues.

This clonotype was seen at least ten times. The chain combines TRBV20-1 with TRBJ2-6; possibly TRBD1 for D (5 bases). Germline V gives CDR1 DFQATT, CDR2 SNEGSKA (reference sequence). The CDR3 consists of 18 residues. V lost 2 bases and J 0 bases, leaving 17 bases between the germline ends. The CDR3 loop reads CSARPRQTYHSGANVLTF. Written as DNA, the CDR3 is TGCAGTGCTAGACCCAGACAGACTTACCACTCTGGGGCCAACGTCCTGACTTTC.

This clonotype was seen more than once but under ten times. The chain has TRBV7-9 and TRBJ2-3; D may be TRBD2 (5 bases). The CDR3 contains 17 residues. Germline CDR1 reads SEHNR; CDR2 reads FQNEAQ (reference sequence). Deletions cut 1 base from V and 1 base from J, with 15 bases between. Here the CDR3 DNA reads TGTGCCAGCAGCTTAGTTTCGAGCGGTTACCGCACAGATACGCAGTATTTT. Its protein product is CASSLVSSGYRTDTQYF.

This clonotype showed up many times. The rearrangement uses TRBV19 and TRBJ1-2; possible D gene TRBD1, 5 bases. CDR1 LNHDA and CDR2 SQIVND come from the germline V gene (reference sequence). Trimming cost V 4 bases and J 4 bases, with 10 bases left between them. The CDR3 is made up of 13 amino acids. CDR3 region: CASSTGAGYGYTF. For the CDR3, the DNA is TGTGCCAGTAGTACTGGGGCTGGCTATGGCTACACCTTC. Combining the CDR3 with reference TRBV19 and TRBJ1-2 gives the whole variable domain DGGITQSPKYLFRKEGQNVTLSCEQNLNHDAMYWYRQDPGQGLRLIYYSQIVNDFQKGDIAEGYSVSREKKESFPLTVTSAQKNPTAFYLCASSTGAGYGYTFGSGTRLTVV.

This clonotype was picked up a small number of times. This chain connects TRBV3-1 to TRBJ2-7; perhaps TRBD1 as D (6 bases). V shed 3 bases and J shed 0 bases, with 12 bases lying between them. The CDR3 has 15 amino acids. CDR1 is LGHDT, CDR2 YNNKEL, per germline (reference sequence). The CDR3 DNA reads TGTGCCAGCAGCCACGGACAGTCTAGCTCCTACGAGCAGTACTTC. It translates to CASSHGQSSSYEQYF.

Ten or more counts support this clonotype. Here the CDR3 DNA reads TGTGCCAGCAGCTTGTCAGAGTCAAACTATGGCTACACCTTC. Translated, it gives CASSLSESNYGYTF. The V and J genes are TRBV5-5 and TRBJ1-2; unclear D gene. The CDR3 has 14 residues. V was pared by 1 base and J by 2 bases, with 9 bases between. Germline CDR1 SGHKS, CDR2 YYEKEE (reference sequence).

This clonotype was recorded many times. The CDR3 region has the DNA TGTGCCAGCAGAAAACAGGGATATAGAGATACGCAGTATTTT. It is translated as CASRKQGYRDTQYF. The chain uses TRBV6-2 or TRBV6-3 and TRBJ2-3; a weak D match, TRBD1 (6 bases). Trimming took 6 bases from V and 5 from J, leaving 15 bases between them. Germline V CDR1 and CDR2: MNHEY, SVGEGT. The CDR3 is 14 residues long.

In this sample, this clonotype turned up many times. The chain uses TRBV29-1 and TRBJ2-2; D not certain. Deletions cut 1 base from V and 2 bases from J, with 5 bases between. This CDR3 region has 13 residues. The V gene's germline CDR1 is SQVTM and CDR2 ANQGSEA. The CDR3 loop reads CSVEVLNTGELFF. The CDR3, as DNA: TGCAGCGTTGAAGTACTCAACACCGGGGAGCTGTTTTTT.

In nucleotides, the CDR3 is TGTGCCAGCAGCCGGGGGGGAAGGGATGGGTCCTACGAGCAGTACTTC. Translating gives CASSRGGRDGSYEQYF. The genes are TRBV5-3 and TRBJ2-7; 8 bases are a match to TRBD2. TRBV5-3 is given ORF status, its function remaining uncertain. This CDR3 contains 16 residues. Trimming cost V 8 bases and J 1 base; bases outside gene matches: 14.